One sample yielded the 26 T cell receptor beta chains listed below, sequenced in a study of CD8 T cells in Susac syndrome. RNA was extracted with the RNeasy kit, and a quantity of about 0.45 to 1 ug was reverse transcribed using random hexamers. TCRdb re-derived calls from the immunoSEQ multiplex PCR reads in MiXCR, one entry per CDR3 protein. Here the sample spans 95,000 to 150,000 distinct CDR3 sequences, just over 90% being singletons. The specimen sequenced was CD8+ T cells from PBMCs. These TCRs come from a human donor with multiple sclerosis.

The chain has TRBV15 and TRBJ2-5; D is uncertain. Trimming stripped 1 base from V and 0 bases from J, with 9 bases between. Germline CDR1 reads LNHNV; CDR2 reads YYDKDF (reference sequence). The CDR3 consists of 15 residues. CDR3 residues: CATSRVVVNQETQYF. CDR3 DNA sequence: TGTGCCACCAGCAGAGTTGTGGTAAACCAAGAGACCCAGTACTTC.

This clonotype was observed once. V usage is TRBV29-1 and J usage is TRBJ2-3; 7 nucleotides agree with TRBD2. V lost 3 bases to trimming and J lost 6 bases; unmatched junction nucleotides: 6. Germline CDR1 and CDR2: SQVTM and ANQGSEA. The CDR3 is made up of 13 amino acids. Here the CDR3 reads CSVERQGGDTQYF. DNA of the CDR3: TGCAGCGTTGAGCGGCAGGGAGGGGATACGCAGTATTTT.

The V gene is TRBV9, the J gene TRBJ1-3; tentative D call: TRBD1 (5 bases). The germline gives CDR1 SGDLS, CDR2 YYNGEE. The CDR3 loop spans 16 amino acids. V was shortened by 2 bases and J by 0 bases, with 12 bases between the two germline ends. CDR3 sequence: CASSVATANSGNTIYF. CDR3 nucleotides: TGTGCCAGCAGCGTCGCGACAGCAAACTCTGGAAACACCATATATTTT.

This clonotype was found once. V is TRBV7-9 and J is TRBJ2-3, with 11 nucleotides matching TRBD2. Trimming took 1 base from V and 2 from J; bases not matched to a gene: 5. The CDR3 length is 17 residues. CDR1 and CDR2 (germline): SEHNR, FQNEAQ (reference sequence). This CDR3 is CASSLVPSGRNTDTQYF. CDR3 nucleotides: TGTGCCAGCAGCTTAGTACCTAGCGGGAGGAACACAGATACGCAGTATTTT.

The rearrangement uses TRBV5-1 and TRBJ2-7; D unclear. V lost 5 bases and J lost 0, with 6 bases in between. CDR1 and CDR2 from the germline V gene are SGHRS and YFSETQ. This CDR3 spans 12 amino acids. CDR3 protein: CASSEPSYEQYF. CDR3 sequence (DNA): TGCGCCAGCAGTGAACCCTCCTACGAGCAGTACTTC.

The chain is built from TRBV7-9 and TRBJ2-3; D uncertain. CDR1 SEHNR and CDR2 FQNEAQ come from the germline V gene (reference sequence). V shed 5 bases and J shed 0 bases, with 6 bases lying between them. This CDR3 is 13 amino acids long. The CDR3 reads CASSTASTDTQYF. The CDR3 DNA follows: TGTGCCAGCAGCACAGCTAGCACAGATACGCAGTATTTT.

The DNA for the CDR3 is TGTGCCAGCAGTGGTTCGGGGGTCTCCTACGAGCAGTACTTC. Translating it yields CASSGSGVSYEQYF. The V and J genes are TRBV12-3 or TRBV12-4 and TRBJ2-7, with D perhaps matching TRBD2 (6 bases). The CDR3 covers 14 residues. V lost 5 bases to trimming and J lost 0 bases, with 11 bases between them.

The chain uses TRBV7-9 and TRBJ2-5, with unresolved D. CDR1 SEHNR and CDR2 FQNEAQ come from the germline V gene (reference sequence). The CDR3 spans 13 residues. Between the trimmed V and J ends, which lost 5 bases and 4 bases, there was a span of 11 bases. The CDR3 DNA follows: TGTGCCAGCAGCCAGACACGGAGAGAGACCCAGTACTTC. Its protein is CASSQTRRETQYF.

This sequence joins TRBV29-1 and TRBJ2-1; no reliable D call. V was trimmed by 3 bases and J by 5 bases, leaving 8 bases between them. CDR3 length equals 12 residues. The germline V gene has CDR1 SQVTM and CDR2 ANQGSEA. CDR3 sequence: CSVDVRDNEQFF. The CDR3 DNA reads as TGCAGCGTTGATGTCCGGGACAATGAGCAGTTCTTC.

The rearrangement uses TRBV11-2 and TRBJ1-1; D might be TRBD1 (6 bases). V dropped 4 bases and J dropped 7 bases, with 13 bases sitting between them. From germline, CDR1 is SGHAT and CDR2 FQNNGV. The CDR3 consists of 13 residues. CDR3 in amino acids: CASSWGGAGEAFF. As DNA, the CDR3 is TGTGCCAGCAGCTGGGGGGGGGCTGGTGAAGCTTTCTTT. The complete variable domain, with remaining parts taken from reference TRBV11-2 and TRBJ1-1, reads EAGVAQSPRYKIIEKRQSVAFWCNPISGHATLYWYQQILGQGPKLLIQFQNNGVVDDSQLPKDRFSAERLKGVDSTLKIQPAKLEDSAVYLCASSWGGAGEAFFGQGTRLTVV.

The rearrangement uses TRBV5-4 and TRBJ2-7; a weak D match, TRBD1 (6 bases). CDR1 is SGHNT and CDR2 is YYREEE in the germline V gene (reference sequence). The CDR3 contains 13 residues. V was pared by 4 bases and J by 0 bases, with 8 bases between. CDR3 sequence: CASSMDSSYEQYV. In DNA, the CDR3 is TGTGCCAGCAGCATGGACAGCTCCTACGAGCAGTACGTC.

The rearrangement uses TRBV5-6 and TRBJ2-6, with D hard to call. Deletions cut 4 bases from V and 0 bases from J, with 2 bases between. CDR3 size: 13 residues. In germline, CDR1 is SGHDT, CDR2 YYEEEE. The CDR3 here is CASSPSGANVLTF. CDR3 nucleotides: TGTGCCAGCAGCCCCTCTGGGGCCAACGTCCTGACTTTC. The complete variable domain, with remaining parts taken from reference TRBV5-6 and TRBJ2-6, reads DAGVTQSPTHLIKTRGQQVTLRCSPKSGHDTVSWYQQALGQGPQFIFQYYEEEERQRGNFPDRFSGHQFPNYSSELNVNALLLGDSALYLCASSPSGANVLTFGAGSRLTVL.

This clonotype occurred once. In DNA, the CDR3 is TGTGCCACACTAGCGGGAGTCGACAATGAGCAGTTCTTC. Translating it yields CATLAGVDNEQFF. V is TRBV2 and J is TRBJ2-1, with 11 bases identical to TRBD2. The germline V gene encodes CDR1 SNHLY and CDR2 FYNNEI. The V segment lost 10 bases and the J segment 5 bases; nucleotides outside the gene matches: 4. The CDR3 extends over 13 amino acids.

V is TRBV4-1 and J is TRBJ2-2; perhaps TRBD1 as D (6 bases). With 3 bases removed from V and 0 bases from J, the gap between germline ends came to 11 bases. Per germline, CDR1 MGHRA and CDR2 YSYEKL. The CDR3 is 16 amino acids. This chain's CDR3 is CASSHPGVTNTGELFF. Written as DNA, the CDR3 is TGCGCCAGCAGCCACCCAGGGGTCACGAACACCGGGGAGCTGTTTTTT.

The chain joins TRBV10-3 to TRBJ2-2; D gene ambiguous. Germline values: CDR1 ENHRY, CDR2 SYGVKD. This CDR3 has 11 amino acids. V lost 8 bases and J 8 bases, leaving 9 bases between the germline ends. CDR3 amino acids: CAIDAAGELFF. The CDR3 region has the DNA TGTGCCATCGACGCAGCGGGGGAGCTGTTTTTT.

This chain joins TRBV2 and TRBJ2-5, with no clear D. The V and J ends lost 3 bases and 11 bases respectively, with 7 bases between them. Germline values: CDR1 SNHLY, CDR2 FYNNEI. The CDR3 runs to 10 residues. CDR3 protein: CASSDSGQYF. CDR3 bases: TGTGCCAGCAGTGATAGTGGACAGTACTTC.

This chain connects TRBV15 to TRBJ2-1; 9 bases match TRBD1. CDR1 LNHNV and CDR2 YYDKDF come from the germline V gene (reference sequence). The J segment lost 8 bases and the V segment lost 5 bases, leaving 13 bases of the junction unmatched. The CDR3 is 16 residues long. The CDR3 region has the DNA TGTGCCACCAGCGGGGAATTGGGACAGGGTGGCGATGAGCAGTTCTTC. Its protein product is CATSGELGQGGDEQFF.

V usage is TRBV5-1 and J usage is TRBJ2-5; a possible D gene is TRBD1 (5 bases). The V and J ends lost 0 bases and 0 bases respectively, with 12 bases between them. CDR1 SGHRS and CDR2 YFSETQ come from the germline V gene. The CDR3 covers 16 residues. CDR3 protein: CASSLAVGVYQETQYF. The CDR3 DNA reads as TGCGCCAGCAGCTTGGCGGTAGGGGTCTACCAAGAGACCCAGTACTTC. Looking up the rest from reference TRBV5-1 and TRBJ2-5 gives the full variable domain: KAGVTQTPRYLIKTRGQQVTLSCSPISGHRSVSWYQQTPGQGLQFLFEYFSETQRNKGNFPGRFSGRQFSNSRSEMNVSTLELGDSALYLCASSLAVGVYQETQYFGPGTRLLVL.

V gene TRBV6-5 combines with J gene TRBJ2-3; 7 positions match TRBD1. This CDR3 has 16 residues. V shed 5 bases and J 1 base; nucleotides not matched to a gene: 9. CDR1 and CDR2 from the germline V gene are MNHEY and SVGAGI. This chain's CDR3 is CASSIRQGWGTDTQYF. CDR3 in DNA: TGTGCCAGCAGTATACGACAGGGTTGGGGCACAGATACGCAGTATTTT.

J is TRBJ2-3 and V is TRBV14; D may be TRBD2 (6 bases). Germline V gene data show CDR1 as SGHDN and CDR2 as FVKESK. Trimming stripped 4 bases from V and 5 bases from J, with 16 bases between. CDR3 length equals 15 residues. The CDR3 here is CASSRETSRLDTQYF. The CDR3 DNA is TGTGCCAGCAGCCGGGAGACTAGTCGGCTAGATACGCAGTATTTT.

There are a few counts of this clonotype. The V gene is TRBV6-1, the J gene TRBJ1-1; D is undetermined. This CDR3 has 12 residues. Germline assignment: CDR1 MNHNS and CDR2 SASEGT. Trimming took 8 bases from V and 4 from J, leaving 11 bases between them. CDR3 region: CASSRSTTEAFF. The CDR3 coding sequence is TGTGCCAGCTCTCGAAGCACCACTGAAGCTTTCTTT.

This chain joins TRBV27 and TRBJ2-1; TRBD1 aligns across 7 bases. V shed 6 bases, J shed 7 bases, and the junction held 9 bases outside the gene matches. CDR1 is MNHEY, CDR2 SMNVEV, per germline (reference sequence). CDR3 size: 14 residues. The DNA of the CDR3 is TGTGCCAGCAGCCTATTAGGGACAGCAAATGAGCAGTTCTTC. Amino acid sequence: CASSLLGTANEQFF.

V gene TRBV4-2 combines with J gene TRBJ1-6, with D perhaps TRBD1 (6 bases). Germline CDR1 LGHNA, CDR2 YNFKEQ. CDR3 length equals 18 residues. The V end lost 0 bases, the J end lost 9 bases, and 21 bases lay between the germline ends. For the CDR3, the DNA is TGTGCCAGCAGCCAAGAGGGGTCGGAACAGGGTGTTGGTTCACCCCTCCACTTT. Its translation: CASSQEGSEQGVGSPLHF.

The chain carries TRBV5-1 and TRBJ2-7; D perhaps matches TRBD2 (5 bases). The V end was cut by 1 base, the J end by 3 bases, with 14 bases between. The germline gives CDR1 SGHRS, CDR2 YFSETQ. The CDR3 consists of 15 residues. CDR3 in DNA: TGCGCCAGCAGCTTGTCCCCGGGGATATACTACGAGCAGTACGTC. Its protein product is CASSLSPGIYYEQYV.

The chain couples TRBV2 to TRBJ1-2; D is possibly TRBD1 (6 bases). V shed 8 bases and J shed 6 bases, with 10 bases lying between them. CDR1 is SNHLY and CDR2 is FYNNEI in the germline V gene. CDR3 length: 11 amino acids. CDR3 DNA sequence: TGTGCCAGCCTCAGGGGCAATGGCTACACCTTC. It specifies CASLRGNGYTF.

The CDR3 nucleotides read TGCAGCGCCACGGGCAGGGTAAGGGACACTGAAGCTTTCTTT. Its protein is CSATGRVRDTEAFF. The chain combines TRBV29-1 with TRBJ1-1; D is possibly TRBD1 (5 bases). Germline values: CDR1 SQVTM, CDR2 ANQGSEA. The CDR3 extends over 14 amino acids. With 7 bases removed from V and 3 bases from J, the gap between germline ends came to 18 bases.